This entry concerns a single TCR beta chain. Its antigen remains unidentified. This sample was taken from a study of T cell responses to AZD1222 COVID-19 vaccine. Study-level points and caveats: Seropositive at baseline were only five or six AZD1222 recipients. Donors were chiefly white British, with a greater number of females, and clonal diversity was perhaps underestimated.

The length of the CDR3 is 14 residues. Trimming pared 0 bases from V and 3 bases from J, leaving 9 bases between. Germline V gene data show CDR1 as LGHNT and CDR2 as FRNRAP. The table came from immunoSEQ multiplex PCR; TCRdb's copy has only in-frame clones and leaves some out. The sample lists fewer than 45,000 clones; approximately 83% were seen once. Material: peripheral blood, obtained on day 0 of AZD1222 vaccination. The V and J genes are TRBV12-5 and TRBJ2-7; D is possibly TRBD1 (5 bases). The source is an adult in good health. CDR3 DNA sequence: TGTGCTAGTGGTTTGGTACTTGGACACTACGAGCAGTACTTC. Its translation: CASGLVLGHYEQYF.